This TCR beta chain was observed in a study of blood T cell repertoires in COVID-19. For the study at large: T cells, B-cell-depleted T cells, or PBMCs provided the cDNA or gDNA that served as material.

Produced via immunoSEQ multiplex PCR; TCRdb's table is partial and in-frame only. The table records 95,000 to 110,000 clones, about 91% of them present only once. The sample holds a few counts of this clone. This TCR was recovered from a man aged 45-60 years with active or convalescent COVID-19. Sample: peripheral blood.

CDR3 coding DNA: TGTGCCAGCAGCCTCTTGGGACTAGCTTACAATGAGCAGTTCTTC. Residues: CASSLLGLAYNEQFF. This chain connects TRBV7-8 to TRBJ2-1, with TRBD2 matching over 9 bases. The length of the CDR3 is 15 residues. Germline values: CDR1 SGHVS, CDR2 FQNEAQ. V lost 5 bases and J lost 4; bases outside the gene matches: 6. The variable domain in full, with the rest retrieved from reference TRBV7-8 and TRBJ2-1, is GAGVSQSPRYKVAKRGQDVALRCDPISGHVSLFWYQQALGQGPEFLTYFQNEAQLDKSGLPSDRFFAERPEGSVSTLKIQRTQQEDSAVYLCASSLLGLAYNEQFFGPGTRLTVL.